This TCR beta chain was retrieved from a study of T cells after yellow fever vaccination. CDR3 length: 15 amino acids. Germline V CDR1 and CDR2: LGHNA, YSLEER. V trimming: 1 base; J trimming: 5 bases; junction bases outside the gene matches: 7. A single record per CDR3 protein comes from TCRdb applying MiXCR to the 5' RACE reads. This table holds some 390,000 distinct CDR3 sequences, around 19% found once. This clonotype was counted a few times. This clonotype was obtained from a young man who received the YFV17D yellow fever vaccine. Sequences were derived from PBMCs, sampled before the yellow fever booster vaccination. This chain uses TRBV4-3 with TRBJ1-1; TRBD1 matches 7 bases. In DNA form, the CDR3 reads TGCGCCAGCAGCCAAGCCGGGGCAGGGGGGACTGAAGCTTTCTTT. Translated, it gives CASSQAGAGGTEAFF.